What follows are 2 T cell receptor beta chains derived from one specimen sequenced in a study of T cells in Graves' hyperthyroidism and ophthalmopathy. The TCR beta CDR3 regions underwent amplification using RNA transcripts as the source. RT-PCR in the first round (using the HTBI primer set) targeted the TCR CDR3. TCRdb reprocessed the multiplex PCR reads via MiXCR and lists one record per CDR3 protein. The table records hundreds of thousands of distinct CDR3 sequences, about 17% of them present only once. Specimen: blood. The receptors here all came from a woman in her 50s with Graves' hyperthyroidism that later progressed to Graves' ophthalmopathy.

This clonotype has a count of ten or more. V usage is TRBV13 and J usage is TRBJ1-2; 7 bases agree with TRBD1. Germline trimming cut 5 bases from V and 7 bases from J; bases unmatched to any gene: 7. Germline CDR1 and CDR2: PRHDT and FYEKMQ (reference sequence). The CDR3 length is 13 residues. The CDR3 protein is CASSGTTGVGYTF. CDR3 DNA sequence: TGTGCCAGCAGCGGTACCACAGGGGTTGGCTACACCTTC.

The chain combines TRBV5-6 with TRBJ2-4; 15 nucleotides match TRBD2. V shed 8 bases, J shed 5 bases, and the junction held 2 bases outside the gene matches. Germline V gene lookup returns CDR1 SGHDT and CDR2 YYEEEE. The CDR3 contains 14 residues. The CDR3 sequence is CARRTSGGENIQYF. The CDR3 region has the DNA TGTGCCAGGCGGACTAGCGGGGGGGAAAACATTCAGTACTTC.